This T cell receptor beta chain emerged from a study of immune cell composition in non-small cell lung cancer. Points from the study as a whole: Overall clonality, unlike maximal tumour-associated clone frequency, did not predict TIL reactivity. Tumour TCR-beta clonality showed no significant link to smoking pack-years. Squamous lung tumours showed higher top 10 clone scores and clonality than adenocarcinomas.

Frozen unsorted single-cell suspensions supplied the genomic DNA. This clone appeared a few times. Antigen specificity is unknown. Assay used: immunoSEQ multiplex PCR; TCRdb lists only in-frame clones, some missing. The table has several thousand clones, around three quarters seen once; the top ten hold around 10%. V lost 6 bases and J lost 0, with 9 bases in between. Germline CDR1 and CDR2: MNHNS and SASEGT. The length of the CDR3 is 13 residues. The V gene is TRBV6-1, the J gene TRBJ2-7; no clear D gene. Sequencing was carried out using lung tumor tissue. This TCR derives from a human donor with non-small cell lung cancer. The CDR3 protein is CASRGASSYEQYF. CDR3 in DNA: TGTGCCAGCAGGGGCGCGAGCTCCTACGAGCAGTACTTC.